The 24 T cell receptor beta chains listed next were all sequenced from one sample in a study of T cell clonotyping in hematopoietic cell transplantation. Sequenced by immunoSEQ multiplex PCR; TCRdb stores in-frame clones only, minus some. The repertoire holds 15,000 or so clones, around 55% seen once, with about an eighth in the top ten. Here the sequenced sample was PBMCs, taken 30 days after allogeneic stem cell transplant. Receptor source: a male patient aged 50 or older who had an allogeneic stem cell transplant from an unrelated donor, so T cells may come from the graft donor. Some clones in this sample may be carry-over from other donors' samples.

This clone showed up just a few times. The chain employs TRBV5-4 and TRBJ1-6; TRBD1 matches 9 bases. The CDR3 runs to 15 residues. Germline trimming cut 6 bases from V and 6 bases from J; bases unmatched to any gene: 7. Germline V gene data show CDR1 as SGHNT and CDR2 as YYREEE (reference sequence). CDR3: CASTSDRGINSPLHF. CDR3 DNA: TGTGCCAGCACTTCTGACAGGGGGATTAATTCACCCCTCCACTTT.

The chain joins TRBV5-1 to TRBJ1-2, with D unclear. Trimming pared 5 bases from V and 2 bases from J, leaving 10 bases between. Germline V CDR1 and CDR2: SGHRS, YFSETQ. CDR3 length: 13 residues. In DNA, the CDR3 is TGCGCCAGCAGGCGGGATAGAAACTATGGCTACACCTTC. It specifies CASRRDRNYGYTF.

This clone appeared a few times. The chain uses TRBV5-4 and TRBJ1-2; D perhaps matches TRBD1 (5 bases). CDR3 length equals 13 residues. The V gene lost 1 base and the J gene lost 4 bases, with 8 bases spanning the gap. The germline CDR1 and CDR2 sequences are SGHNT and YYREEE (reference sequence). The CDR3 protein is CASSLTGLYGYTF. DNA for the CDR3: TGTGCCAGCAGCTTGACAGGACTCTATGGCTACACCTTC.

The rearrangement uses TRBV7-2 and TRBJ2-5; 14 nucleotides match TRBD2. This CDR3 spans 15 amino acids. Trimming took 4 bases from V and 5 from J; bases not matched to a gene: 3. Looked up from germline, CDR1 is SGHTA and CDR2 is FQGNSA. The CDR3 is CASSSGLAGVETQYF. The DNA of the CDR3 is TGTGCCAGCAGCTCGGGACTAGCGGGGGTGGAGACCCAGTACTTC.

The chain combines TRBV6-5 with TRBJ2-6, with D perhaps assigned TRBD1 or TRBD2 (5 bases each). The CDR3 totals 16 residues. V was trimmed by 2 bases and J by 2 bases, leaving 10 bases between them. CDR1 is MNHEY, CDR2 SVGAGI, per germline. The CDR3 loop is CASSYGGSAGANVLTF. Written as DNA, the CDR3 is TGTGCCAGCAGTTACGGGGGATCGGCTGGGGCCAACGTCCTGACTTTC.

V usage is TRBV29-1 and J usage is TRBJ1-2, with 8 positions matching TRBD1. The CDR3 is 14 residues long. The junction had 9 bases not matched to a gene; V was cut back by 1 base and J by 8 bases. Germline loops: CDR1 SQVTM, CDR2 ANQGSEA. CDR3 amino acids: CSVEVGQGATGYTF. The CDR3 nucleotides are TGCAGCGTTGAAGTGGGGCAGGGGGCTACGGGCTACACCTTC.

The V and J genes are TRBV4-2 and TRBJ2-7; 10 bases align to TRBD2. CDR3 length equals 15 residues. CDR1 LGHNA and CDR2 YNFKEQ come from the germline V gene. The junction had 8 bases not matched to a gene; V was cut back by 4 bases and J by 5 bases. CDR3 amino acids: CASSRQRGGGDEQYF. The DNA of the CDR3 is TGTGCCAGCAGCCGACAGCGGGGGGGCGGGGACGAGCAGTACTTC.

This clone turned up a few times. V gene TRBV10-2 combines with J gene TRBJ1-1; 7 bases line up with TRBD1. Germline V CDR1 and CDR2: WSHSY, SAAADI. CDR3 length equals 15 residues. V was clipped by 4 bases and J by 5 bases; unmatched bases: 10. The CDR3, as DNA: TGCGCCAGCAGTGTACAGGGGAATTTAAGGACTGAAGCTTTCTTT. It specifies CASSVQGNLRTEAFF.

This clone was recorded a few times. The chain employs TRBV11-2 and TRBJ1-1, with D hard to call. V lost 3 bases, J lost 0 bases, and 11 bases lay in between. This CDR3 is built from 15 residues. The germline gives CDR1 SGHAT, CDR2 FQNNGV. CDR3 protein: CASSFRVRVNTEAFF. The CDR3 DNA follows: TGTGCCAGCAGCTTCCGCGTCCGGGTGAACACTGAAGCTTTCTTT. Full variable domain (rest looked up from reference TRBV11-2 and TRBJ1-1): EAGVAQSPRYKIIEKRQSVAFWCNPISGHATLYWYQQILGQGPKLLIQFQNNGVVDDSQLPKDRFSAERLKGVDSTLKIQPAKLEDSAVYLCASSFRVRVNTEAFFGQGTRLTVV.

This clone came up a few times. This chain uses TRBV27 with TRBJ1-2; perhaps TRBD1 as D (6 bases). Germline V gives CDR1 MNHEY, CDR2 SMNVEV (reference sequence). V gave up 1 base and J gave up 2 bases, with 17 bases separating them. The CDR3 runs to 17 residues. The CDR3 spells CASSLWSNGQLNYGYTF. Here the CDR3 DNA reads TGTGCCAGCAGTTTATGGTCGAACGGACAGCTCAACTATGGCTACACCTTC.

The table lists this clone with a few counts. The junction and the germline gene differ at one end; a read error may be behind it. The chain couples TRBV27 to TRBJ2-7; D uncertain. CDR1 and CDR2 (germline): MNHEY, SMNVEV (reference sequence). CDR3 size: 12 residues. CDR3 amino acids: CASRHGLDDQYF. The DNA of the CDR3 is TGTGCCAGCAGGCACGGGCTGGACGATCAGTACTTC.

The CDR3 sequence is CASTVSSYEQYF. The CDR3, as DNA: TGTGCCAGCACAGTGAGCTCCTACGAGCAGTACTTC. The rearrangement links TRBV28 to TRBJ2-7; the D is unclear. Germline CDR1 is MDHEN and CDR2 is SYDVKM. V lost 7 bases, J lost 0 bases, and 7 bases lay in between. The CDR3 consists of 12 residues.

This clone turned up a few times. The chain joins TRBV7-2 to TRBJ1-2; the D gene is possibly TRBD1 (6 bases). Germline V gives CDR1 SGHTA, CDR2 FQGNSA. The CDR3 length is 15 residues. Trimming removed 1 base from V and 7 bases from J, with 16 bases in between. CDR3: CASSLEQGPFSGYTF. Written as DNA, the CDR3 is TGTGCCAGCAGCTTAGAACAGGGTCCTTTCTCTGGCTACACCTTC.

The gene calls are TRBV28 and TRBJ2-2, with D unresolved. CDR1 and CDR2 from the germline V gene are MDHEN and SYDVKM. CDR3 length equals 14 residues. Trimming cost V 4 bases and J 5 bases, with 11 bases left between them. CDR3 protein: CASSSPSATGELFF. DNA for the CDR3: TGTGCCAGCAGTTCCCCGTCGGCAACCGGGGAGCTGTTTTTT.

The chain is built from TRBV5-7 and TRBJ1-5; tentative D call: TRBD1 (6 bases). TRBV5-7 is filed as an ORF, its function uncertain. This CDR3 has 12 residues. With 4 bases removed from V and 7 bases from J, the gap between germline ends came to 9 bases. As DNA, the CDR3 is TGTGCCAGCAGCCGGGGGGGCCAGCCCCAGCATTTT. Amino acids: CASSRGGQPQHF.

This rearrangement joins TRBV29-1 to TRBJ2-3, with D possibly TRBD1 on 5 matching bases. The germline V and J ends were trimmed by 3 bases and 3 bases, with 16 bases remaining between them. CDR1 and CDR2 from the germline V gene are SQVTM and ANQGSEA. The CDR3 length is 15 residues. Here the CDR3 reads CSVDFWAGITDTQYF. For the CDR3, the DNA is TGCAGCGTTGATTTTTGGGCAGGGATAACAGATACGCAGTATTTT.

The chain uses TRBV10-3 and TRBJ2-7; unclear D gene. CDR1 is ENHRY and CDR2 is SYGVKD in the germline V gene. This CDR3 has 12 residues. V lost 2 bases and J 3 bases, leaving 5 bases between the germline ends. In DNA, the CDR3 is TGTGCCATCAGTGAGACGGGCTACGAGCAGTACTTC. Encoded protein: CAISETGYEQYF.

The chain recombines TRBV30 with TRBJ1-3, with D hard to call. Trimming shortened V by 1 base and J by 0 bases, and 16 bases separated the two germline ends. CDR1 GTSNPN and CDR2 SVGIG come from the germline V gene (reference sequence). CDR3 length: 17 amino acids. This chain's CDR3 is CAWSGRPPSLSGNTIYF. Here the CDR3 DNA reads TGTGCCTGGAGTGGAAGGCCGCCTTCTCTCTCTGGAAACACCATATATTTT.

The chain recombines TRBV28 with TRBJ1-3; weak D call: TRBD1 (6 bases). This CDR3 spans 14 amino acids. Germline values: CDR1 MDHEN, CDR2 SYDVKM. Trimming took off 5 bases at V and 4 bases at J, with 12 bases between the two ends. CDR3 coding DNA: TGTGCCAGCAGTCCCCGGCAGGGGGGAAACACCATATATTTT. This sequence encodes CASSPRQGGNTIYF.

J is TRBJ1-2 and V is TRBV5-6; D gene uncertain. Trimming removed 1 base from V and 4 bases from J, with 14 bases in between. Germline V gene lookup returns CDR1 SGHDT and CDR2 YYEEEE. This CDR3 region has 15 residues. Here the CDR3 reads CASSLSLGRGYGYTF. CDR3 nucleotides: TGTGCCAGCAGCTTGAGCTTAGGAAGAGGCTATGGCTACACCTTC.

This chain links TRBV29-1 with TRBJ2-5, with 8 bases aligning to TRBD1. CDR3 length equals 14 residues. With 8 bases clipped from V and 6 bases from J, the junction kept 14 bases outside the gene matches. CDR1 is SQVTM, CDR2 ANQGSEA, per germline. The CDR3 nucleotides read TGCAGCTGGGGTGGACAGGGTTTAGATCAGACCCAGTACTTC. Translating gives CSWGGQGLDQTQYF.

The rearrangement links TRBV15 to TRBJ2-7, with D possibly being TRBD1 or TRBD2 (5 bases each). Deletions cut 5 bases from V and 2 bases from J, with 10 bases between. CDR1 LNHNV and CDR2 YYDKDF come from the germline V gene (reference sequence). The CDR3 has 13 amino acids. CDR3 nucleotides: TGTGCCACCAGCGGTGGGACCACCTACGAGCAGTACTTC. It translates to CATSGGTTYEQYF.

J is TRBJ2-1 and V is TRBV4-1; no clear D gene. Trimming took off 0 bases at V and 10 bases at J, with 10 bases between the two ends. Germline assignment: CDR1 MGHRA and CDR2 YSYEKL. This CDR3 contains 13 residues. As DNA, the CDR3 is TGCGCCAGCAGCCAAGACCGAGGATGGGAGCAGTTCTTC. It codes for CASSQDRGWEQFF.

V gene TRBV6-6 combines with J gene TRBJ2-2, with a tentative D call TRBD1 (5 bases). V dropped 2 bases and J dropped 3 bases, with 10 bases sitting between them. The CDR3 sequence is 15 residues long. Germline V gene lookup returns CDR1 MNHNY and CDR2 SVGAGI (reference sequence). CDR3 residues: CASSYPGWDTGELFF. CDR3 in DNA: TGTGCCAGCAGTTACCCAGGGTGGGACACCGGGGAGCTGTTTTTT.